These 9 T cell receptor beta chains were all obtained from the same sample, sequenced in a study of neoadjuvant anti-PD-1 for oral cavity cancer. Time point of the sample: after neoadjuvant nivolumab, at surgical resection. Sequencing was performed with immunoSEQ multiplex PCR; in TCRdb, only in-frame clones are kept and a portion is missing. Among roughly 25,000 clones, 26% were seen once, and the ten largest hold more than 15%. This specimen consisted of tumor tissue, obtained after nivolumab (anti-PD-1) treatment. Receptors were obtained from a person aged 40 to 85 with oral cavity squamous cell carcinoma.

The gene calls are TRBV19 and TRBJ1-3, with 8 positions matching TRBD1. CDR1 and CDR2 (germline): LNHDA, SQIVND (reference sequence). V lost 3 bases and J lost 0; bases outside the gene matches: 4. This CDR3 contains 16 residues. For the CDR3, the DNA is TGTGCCAGTAGTATGGGACAGGTCCGCTCTGGAAACACCATATATTTT. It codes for CASSMGQVRSGNTIYF.

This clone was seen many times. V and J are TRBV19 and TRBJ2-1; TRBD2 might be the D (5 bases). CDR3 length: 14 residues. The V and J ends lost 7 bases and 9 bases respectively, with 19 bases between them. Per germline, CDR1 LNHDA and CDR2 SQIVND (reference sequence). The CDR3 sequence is CASTSGGGFGEQFF. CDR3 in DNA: TGTGCCAGTACCTCTGGAGGTGGGTTCGGTGAGCAGTTCTTC.

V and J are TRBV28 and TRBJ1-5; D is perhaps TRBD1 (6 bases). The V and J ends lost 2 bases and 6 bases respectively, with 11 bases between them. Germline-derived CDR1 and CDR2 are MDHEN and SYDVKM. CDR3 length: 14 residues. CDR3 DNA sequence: TGTGCCAGCAGTTTAGTATCAGGGGCTCAGCCCCAGCATTTT. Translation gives CASSLVSGAQPQHF.

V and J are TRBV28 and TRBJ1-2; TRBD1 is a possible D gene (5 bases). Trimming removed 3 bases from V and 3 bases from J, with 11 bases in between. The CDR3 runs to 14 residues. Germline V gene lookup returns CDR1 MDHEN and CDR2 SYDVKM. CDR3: CASSFRTGHYGYTF. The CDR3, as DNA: TGTGCCAGCAGTTTTCGAACAGGCCACTATGGCTACACCTTC.

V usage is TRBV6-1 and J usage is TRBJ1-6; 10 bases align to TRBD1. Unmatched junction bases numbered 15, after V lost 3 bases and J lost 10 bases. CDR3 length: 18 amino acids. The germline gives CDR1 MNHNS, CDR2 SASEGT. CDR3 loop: CASSEQADSGTGDSPLHF. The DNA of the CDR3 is TGTGCCAGCAGTGAGCAAGCGGACTCCGGGACAGGGGACTCACCCCTCCACTTT.

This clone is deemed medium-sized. The CDR3 coding sequence is TGTGCCAGCAGCGTAGCGGGGGGCCCCTTAGATGAGCAGTTCTTC. Translated: CASSVAGGPLDEQFF. The chain recombines TRBV9 with TRBJ2-1; TRBD2 is a possible D gene (7 bases). The germline CDR1 and CDR2 sequences are SGDLS and YYNGEE. Trimming left V 0 bases short and J 8 bases short, with 15 bases between. This CDR3 comprises 15 residues.

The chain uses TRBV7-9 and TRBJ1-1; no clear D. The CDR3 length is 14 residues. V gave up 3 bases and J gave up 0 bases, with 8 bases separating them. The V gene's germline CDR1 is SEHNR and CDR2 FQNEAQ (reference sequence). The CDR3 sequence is CASSFGNLNTEAFF. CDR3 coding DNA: TGTGCCAGCAGCTTCGGCAACTTGAACACTGAAGCTTTCTTT.

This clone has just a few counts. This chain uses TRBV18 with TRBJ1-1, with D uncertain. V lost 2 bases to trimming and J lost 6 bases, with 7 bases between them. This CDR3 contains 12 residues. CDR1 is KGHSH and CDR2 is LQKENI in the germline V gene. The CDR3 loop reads CASSPGVPEAFF. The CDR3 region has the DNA TGTGCCAGCTCACCAGGGGTCCCTGAAGCTTTCTTT.

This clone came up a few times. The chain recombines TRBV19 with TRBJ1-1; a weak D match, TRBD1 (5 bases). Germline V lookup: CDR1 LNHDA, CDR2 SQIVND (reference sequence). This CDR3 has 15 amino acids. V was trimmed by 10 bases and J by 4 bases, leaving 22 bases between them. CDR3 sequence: CATRILPSGGTEAFF. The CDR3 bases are TGTGCCACCCGTATACTTCCCTCGGGGGGCACTGAAGCTTTCTTT. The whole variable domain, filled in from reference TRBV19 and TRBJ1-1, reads DGGITQSPKYLFRKEGQNVTLSCEQNLNHDAMYWYRQDPGQGLRLIYYSQIVNDFQKGDIAEGYSVSREKKESFPLTVTSAQKNPTAFYLCATRILPSGGTEAFFGQGTRLTVV.